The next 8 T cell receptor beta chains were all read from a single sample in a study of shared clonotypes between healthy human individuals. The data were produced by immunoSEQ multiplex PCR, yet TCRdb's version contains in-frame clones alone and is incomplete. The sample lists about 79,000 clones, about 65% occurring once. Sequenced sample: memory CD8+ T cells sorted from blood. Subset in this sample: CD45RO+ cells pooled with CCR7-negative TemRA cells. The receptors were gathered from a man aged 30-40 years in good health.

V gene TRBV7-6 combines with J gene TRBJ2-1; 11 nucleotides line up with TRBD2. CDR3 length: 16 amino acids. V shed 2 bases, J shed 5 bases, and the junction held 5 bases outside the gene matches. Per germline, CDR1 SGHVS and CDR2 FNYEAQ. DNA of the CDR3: TGTGCCAGCAGCTTATGGGTACTAGCGGGAGACAATGAGCAGTTCTTC. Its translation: CASSLWVLAGDNEQFF.

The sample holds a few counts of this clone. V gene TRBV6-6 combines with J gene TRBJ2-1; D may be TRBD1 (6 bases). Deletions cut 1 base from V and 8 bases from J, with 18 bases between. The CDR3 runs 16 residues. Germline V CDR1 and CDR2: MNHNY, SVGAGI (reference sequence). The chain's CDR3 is CASSYFQSTRGHEQFF. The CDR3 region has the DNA TGTGCCAGCAGTTACTTCCAGAGTACCAGGGGCCATGAGCAGTTCTTC.

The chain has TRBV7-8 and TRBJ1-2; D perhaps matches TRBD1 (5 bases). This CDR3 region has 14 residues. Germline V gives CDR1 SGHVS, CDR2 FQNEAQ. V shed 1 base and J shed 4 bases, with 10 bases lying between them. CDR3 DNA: TGTGCCAGCAGCTTAGGCCAGGGCGTCTATGGCTACACCTTC. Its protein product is CASSLGQGVYGYTF. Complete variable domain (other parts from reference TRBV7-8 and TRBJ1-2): GAGVSQSPRYKVAKRGQDVALRCDPISGHVSLFWYQQALGQGPEFLTYFQNEAQLDKSGLPSDRFFAERPEGSVSTLKIQRTQQEDSAVYLCASSLGQGVYGYTFGSGTRLTVV.

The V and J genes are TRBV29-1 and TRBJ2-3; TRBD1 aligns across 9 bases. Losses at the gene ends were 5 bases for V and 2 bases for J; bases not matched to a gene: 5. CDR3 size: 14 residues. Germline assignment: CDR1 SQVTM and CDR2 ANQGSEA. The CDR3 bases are TGCAGCGTTATGGGACAGGGCGTCACAGATACGCAGTATTTT. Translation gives CSVMGQGVTDTQYF.

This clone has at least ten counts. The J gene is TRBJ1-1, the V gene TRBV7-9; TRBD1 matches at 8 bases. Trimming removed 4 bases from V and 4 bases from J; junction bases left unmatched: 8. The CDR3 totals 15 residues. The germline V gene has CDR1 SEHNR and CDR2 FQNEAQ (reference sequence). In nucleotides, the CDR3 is TGTGCCAGCAGCTCCAGCAGGGGGCTGGGCACTGAAGCTTTCTTT. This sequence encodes CASSSSRGLGTEAFF.

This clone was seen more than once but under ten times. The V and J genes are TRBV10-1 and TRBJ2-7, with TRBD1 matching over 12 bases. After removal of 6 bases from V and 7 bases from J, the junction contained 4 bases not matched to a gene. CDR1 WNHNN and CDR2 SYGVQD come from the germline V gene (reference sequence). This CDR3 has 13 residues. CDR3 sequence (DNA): TGCGCCAGCAGCCGGGACAGGGGGCGGGAGCAGTACTTC. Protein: CASSRDRGREQYF.

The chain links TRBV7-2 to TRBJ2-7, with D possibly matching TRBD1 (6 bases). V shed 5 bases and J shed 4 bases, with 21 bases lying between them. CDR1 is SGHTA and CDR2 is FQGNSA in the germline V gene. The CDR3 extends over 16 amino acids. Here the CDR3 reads CASSPSGGREVYEQYF. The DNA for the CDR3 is TGTGCCAGCAGCCCCAGTGGGGGCAGGGAAGTTTACGAGCAGTACTTC.

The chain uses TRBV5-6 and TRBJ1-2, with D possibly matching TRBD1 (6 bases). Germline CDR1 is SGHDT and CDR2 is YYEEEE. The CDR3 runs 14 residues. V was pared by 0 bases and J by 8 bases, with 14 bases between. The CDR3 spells CASSLGQARGGYTF. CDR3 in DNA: TGTGCCAGCAGCTTGGGACAGGCTCGAGGAGGCTACACCTTC.